This T cell receptor beta chain was obtained from a study of Graves' ophthalmopathy and Graves' hyperthyroidism. Trimming removed 5 bases at V and 6 bases at J, with 10 bases between. CDR3 length equals 13 residues. Germline CDR1 MRHNA, CDR2 SNTAGT. Amplified material comprised TCR beta CDR3 regions derived from RNA transcripts. After a first-round RT-PCR with HTBI primers, a second-round multiplex PCR was run. TCRdb re-analysed the multiplex PCR reads in MiXCR, keeping a single row per CDR3 protein. The sample comprises 200,000 to 250,000 distinct CDR3 sequences, roughly 21% of which are singletons, and roughly 39% rests with the top ten.

This chain connects TRBV6-4 to TRBJ2-2; D is unresolved. The origin of this receptor is a woman in her 50s with Graves' ophthalmopathy. The specimen was peripheral blood. DNA for the CDR3: TGTGCCAGCAGTCTCTTAGGCTCCGGGGAGCTGTTTTTT. Amino acid sequence: CASSLLGSGELFF.